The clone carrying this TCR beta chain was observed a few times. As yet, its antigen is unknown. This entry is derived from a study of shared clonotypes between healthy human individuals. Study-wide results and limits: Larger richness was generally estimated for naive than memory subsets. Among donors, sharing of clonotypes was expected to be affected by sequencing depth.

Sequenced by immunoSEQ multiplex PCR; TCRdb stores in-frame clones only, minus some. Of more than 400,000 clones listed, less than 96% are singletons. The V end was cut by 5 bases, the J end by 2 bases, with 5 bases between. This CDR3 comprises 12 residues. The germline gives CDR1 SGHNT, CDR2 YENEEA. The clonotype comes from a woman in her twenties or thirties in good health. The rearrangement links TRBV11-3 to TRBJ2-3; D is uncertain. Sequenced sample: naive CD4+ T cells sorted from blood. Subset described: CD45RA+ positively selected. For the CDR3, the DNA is TGTGCCAGCAGCGCAGACACAGATACGCAGTATTTT. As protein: CASSADTDTQYF.